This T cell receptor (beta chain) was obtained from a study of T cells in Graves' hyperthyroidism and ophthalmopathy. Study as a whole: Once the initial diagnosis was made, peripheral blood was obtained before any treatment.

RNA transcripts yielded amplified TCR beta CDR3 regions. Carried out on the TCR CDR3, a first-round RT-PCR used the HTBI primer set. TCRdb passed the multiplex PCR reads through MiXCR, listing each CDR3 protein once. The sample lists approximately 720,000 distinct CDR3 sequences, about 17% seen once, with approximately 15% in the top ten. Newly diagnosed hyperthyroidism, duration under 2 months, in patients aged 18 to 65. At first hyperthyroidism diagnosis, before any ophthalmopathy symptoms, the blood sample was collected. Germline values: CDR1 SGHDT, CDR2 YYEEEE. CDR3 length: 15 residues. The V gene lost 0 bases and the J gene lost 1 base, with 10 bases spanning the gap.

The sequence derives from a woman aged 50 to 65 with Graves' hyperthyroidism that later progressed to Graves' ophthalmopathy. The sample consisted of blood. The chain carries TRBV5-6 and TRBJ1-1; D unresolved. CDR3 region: CASSLAPDGNTEAFF. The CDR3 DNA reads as TGTGCCAGCAGCTTGGCCCCAGATGGGAACACTGAAGCTTTCTTT. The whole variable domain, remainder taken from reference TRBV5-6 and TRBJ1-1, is DAGVTQSPTHLIKTRGQQVTLRCSPKSGHDTVSWYQQALGQGPQFIFQYYEEEERQRGNFPDRFSGHQFPNYSSELNVNALLLGDSALYLCASSLAPDGNTEAFFGQGTRLTVV.